Following are 10 T cell receptor beta chains from one sample sequenced in a study of vaccination and CD4 T cells after COVID-19. At the Johns Hopkins FTIC core, DNA taken from cultured CD4+ T cells was sequenced by way of the Oncomine TCR Beta short-read assay. TCRdb recomputed calls from the PCR reads with MiXCR, one row per CDR3 protein. The data show approximately 2,700 distinct CDR3 sequences, around 40% seen once. The treatment denotes: approximately 9-day PBMC culture with coronavirus spike peptide pools or control peptides (ViraFEST assay). Gathering of the CD4+ T cells, from the unexposed donor, took place before the COVID-19 pandemic (2011-2018). These receptors have no known antigen. The material sequenced was CD4+ T cells from blood, cultured in vitro. These receptors all come from a human donor in good health.

The chain couples TRBV28 to TRBJ1-5; D is possibly TRBD1 (5 bases). CDR1 MDHEN and CDR2 SYDVKM come from the germline V gene. This CDR3 is 13 amino acids long. The V gene lost 8 bases and the J gene lost 3 bases, with 11 bases spanning the gap. The CDR3 loop is CASGGTLNQPQHF. As DNA, the CDR3 is TGTGCCAGCGGGGGGACCCTCAATCAGCCCCAGCATTTT.

The chain couples TRBV5-4 to TRBJ2-5; TRBD1 might be the D (6 bases). Germline CDR1 reads SGHNT; CDR2 reads YYREEE (reference sequence). The germline V and J ends were trimmed by 0 bases and 5 bases, with 11 bases remaining between them. This CDR3 comprises 14 residues. CDR3: CASSLEHREETQYF. The CDR3 DNA reads TGTGCCAGCAGCTTGGAGCACAGGGAGGAGACCCAGTACTTC. Full variable domain (missing parts from reference TRBV5-4 and TRBJ2-5): ETGVTQSPTHLIKTRGQQVTLRCSSQSGHNTVSWYQQALGQGPQFIFQYYREEENGRGNFPPRFSGLQFPNYSSELNVNALELDDSALYLCASSLEHREETQYFGPGTRLLVL.

Only a few counts were recorded for this clonotype. The V gene is TRBV21-1, the J gene TRBJ1-1; TRBD1, as called in the table, went unchecked against the DNA. TRBV21-1 counts as a pseudogene. The CDR3 totals 15 residues. This chain's CDR3 is CASSKPPGQGWKAFF. The CDR3 nucleotides read TGTGCCAGCAGCAAGCCGCCCGGACAGGGATGGAAAGCTTTCTTT.

The chain links TRBV6-1 to TRBJ2-5, with 8 bases fitting TRBD2. This CDR3 spans 16 amino acids. The germline CDR1 and CDR2 sequences are MNHNS and SASEGT. After removal of 3 bases from V and 6 bases from J, the junction contained 12 bases not matched to a gene. CDR3 region: CASSDPLTSVSQTQYF. CDR3 in DNA: TGTGCCAGCAGTGACCCCCTGACTAGCGTTTCCCAGACCCAGTACTTC.

The V gene is TRBV11-2, the J gene TRBJ2-1; weak D call: TRBD1 (6 bases). V gave up 2 bases and J gave up 7 bases, with 18 bases separating them. Germline V gene sequence: CDR1 SGHAT, CDR2 FQNNGV. The CDR3 has 16 amino acids. The chain's CDR3 is CASSLQQGILRNEQFF. The CDR3 DNA is TGTGCCAGCAGCTTACAACAGGGCATCTTGAGGAATGAGCAGTTCTTC.

The rearrangement joins TRBV7-9 to TRBJ2-3; 8 bases match TRBD2. Germline V CDR1 and CDR2: SEHNR, FQNEAQ (reference sequence). V lost 8 bases and J lost 5; bases outside the gene matches: 15. There are 16 residues in the CDR3. The CDR3 sequence is CASQAGVAGSQDTQYF. DNA for the CDR3: TGTGCCAGCCAGGCCGGAGTAGCGGGAAGTCAAGATACGCAGTATTTT.

The rearrangement links TRBV11-2 to TRBJ2-7; weak D call: TRBD2 (5 bases). The ends were cut back, 5 bases at V and 2 bases at J, with 16 bases in the middle. Germline values: CDR1 SGHAT, CDR2 FQNNGV. This CDR3 has 15 amino acids. The CDR3 coding sequence is TGTGCCAGCAGCCCAAGGTCCAGGAGGACCTACGAGCAGTACTTC. Amino acids: CASSPRSRRTYEQYF.

This clonotype was detected only a few times. This CDR3 is CASSESGGRANSPLHF. DNA of the CDR3: TGTGCCAGCAGTGAAAGTGGGGGTAGGGCCAATTCACCCCTCCACTTT. The V and J genes are TRBV2 and TRBJ1-6, with D perhaps matching TRBD1 (5 bases). The CDR3 runs to 16 residues. Germline-derived CDR1 and CDR2 are SNHLY and FYNNEI. Trimming took off 2 bases at V and 7 bases at J, with 15 bases between the two ends.

The chain uses TRBV20-1 and TRBJ2-5; D is undetermined. In germline, CDR1 is DFQATT, CDR2 SNEGSKA (reference sequence). V shed 0 bases and J shed 5 bases, with 16 bases lying between them. There are 15 residues in the CDR3. CDR3 residues: CSARDNQLLGETQYF. The CDR3 DNA sequence: TGCAGTGCTAGAGATAATCAACTCCTGGGGGAGACCCAGTACTTC.

The chain has TRBV7-3 and TRBJ2-3; D might be TRBD2 (6 bases). With 5 bases removed from V and 4 bases from J, the gap between germline ends came to 13 bases. The CDR3 extends over 14 amino acids. Per germline, CDR1 SGHTA and CDR2 FQGTGA. In DNA form, the CDR3 reads TGTGCCAGCAGCCCCGGAGGGGCGGCAGATACGCAGTATTTT. The encoded protein is CASSPGGAADTQYF.